The TCR beta chain described here comes from a study of shared clonotypes between healthy human individuals. Study-wide results and caveats: At large depth, rarefaction still showed sorted-subset sequencing to be incomplete.

Here immunoSEQ multiplex PCR was the method, and the copy in TCRdb shows in-frame clones only, minus some. The sample consists of about 1.1 million clones, about 72% of them appearing once. A word on this clone: Its antigen is unknown.

The CDR3 runs 13 residues. Trimming removed 6 bases from V and 8 bases from J; junction bases left unmatched: 5. CDR1 and CDR2 from the germline V gene are SNHLY and FYNNEI. Source material: memory CD4+ T cells from PBMCs. Subset noted: CD45RA-negative fraction. The receptor comes from a man younger than 30 in good health. Some clones in this sample may be carry-over from other donors' samples. The V call is TRBV2, the J call TRBJ1-2; 11 nucleotides line up with TRBD1. CDR3 in amino acids: CASSGQGARGYTF. In DNA, the CDR3 is TGTGCCAGCAGCGGACAGGGGGCTCGCGGCTACACCTTC.